Ten or more counts support the clone carrying this T cell receptor (beta chain). The antigen is undetermined. RNA transcripts served as the template for amplifying TCR beta CDR3 regions. The TCR CDR3 was amplified in a first-round RT-PCR using the HTBI primer set. From the multiplex PCR reads, TCRdb called clonotypes with MiXCR, one entry per CDR3 protein. There are around 530,000 distinct CDR3 sequences in the sample; under 20% occur only once, and roughly a sixth lies in the top ten. These data belong to a study of T cells in Graves' hyperthyroidism and ophthalmopathy. Turning to the study itself: The authors collected peripheral blood at initial diagnosis, before any treatment.

CDR1 MDHEN and CDR2 SYDVKM come from the germline V gene. Germline trimming cut 5 bases from V and 3 bases from J; bases unmatched to any gene: 13. CDR3 size: 17 residues. General study points: Most clonotypes expanded in thyroid above 0.001 were likewise present in blood. Stable hyperthyroidism was separated from ophthalmopathy by a model based on 13 V-J features. It was a median around 6 months before onset that the model predicted ophthalmopathy.

The clonotype comes from a woman in her late teens or twenties with Graves' ophthalmopathy. The V and J genes are TRBV28 and TRBJ2-3, with 8 bases lining up with TRBD2. The sequencing sample was made of blood. CDR3 region: CASSPPRSGGLTDTQYF. The CDR3 bases are TGTGCCAGCAGTCCGCCCAGATCGGGGGGGCTTACAGATACGCAGTATTTT.